Following are 21 T cell receptor beta chains from one sample sequenced in a study of OX40 agonist ivuxolimab in advanced cancers. Libraries were prepared by immunoSEQ multiplex PCR; TCRdb keeps only in-frame clonotypes and omits some of them. In the table there are 60,000 to 75,000 clones, around 82% of which are singletons. Material: CD4+ or CD8+ T cells sorted from blood, obtained in a trial of the OX40 agonist ivuxolimab. These receptors were collected from an adult with an advanced solid tumor such as melanoma, head and neck, liver or kidney cancer.

The gene calls are TRBV5-1 and TRBJ2-1, with D unclear. The germline V and J ends were trimmed by 0 bases and 2 bases, with 12 bases remaining between them. This CDR3 region has 16 residues. Germline CDR1 is SGHRS and CDR2 is YFSETQ. The CDR3 is CASSLAPKSPYNEQFF. The CDR3 DNA follows: TGCGCCAGCAGCTTGGCCCCGAAGTCGCCCTACAATGAGCAGTTCTTC.

This chain uses TRBV6-1 with TRBJ2-5, with no clear D. CDR3 length equals 13 residues. CDR1 is MNHNS, CDR2 SASEGT, per germline. Trimming cost V 2 bases and J 4 bases, with 8 bases left between them. This CDR3 is CASSELVGETQYF. The DNA of the CDR3 is TGTGCCAGCAGTGAACTAGTTGGAGAGACCCAGTACTTC.

The chain couples TRBV19 to TRBJ1-2; tentatively, D is TRBD1 (5 bases). The V end was cut by 8 bases, the J end by 0 bases, with 10 bases between. The CDR3 extends over 13 amino acids. Germline V gene lookup returns CDR1 LNHDA and CDR2 SQIVND (reference sequence). DNA for the CDR3: TGTGCCAGTCACCGGGGGGCTAACTATGGCTACACCTTC. Its translation is CASHRGANYGYTF.

This chain connects TRBV10-3 to TRBJ2-1, with 15 positions matching TRBD2. The germline V gene has CDR1 ENHRY and CDR2 SYGVKD. The CDR3 totals 14 residues. After removal of 8 bases from V and 9 bases from J, the junction contained 5 bases not matched to a gene. The CDR3 nucleotides read TGTGCCATCGGGACTAGCGGGGGGAGGAGTGAGCAGTTCTTC. Protein: CAIGTSGGRSEQFF.

Only one count was recorded for this clone. This sequence joins TRBV7-8 and TRBJ1-5; TRBD1 is a possible D gene (5 bases). V shed 5 bases and J shed 4 bases, with 21 bases lying between them. This CDR3 has 17 residues. CDR1 is SGHVS, CDR2 FQNEAQ, per germline. CDR3 amino acids: CASSPHSSAGINQPQHF. DNA for the CDR3: TGTGCCAGCAGCCCCCACTCGTCGGCAGGGATTAATCAGCCCCAGCATTTT. The full variable domain, its missing parts supplied by reference TRBV7-8 and TRBJ1-5, is GAGVSQSPRYKVAKRGQDVALRCDPISGHVSLFWYQQALGQGPEFLTYFQNEAQLDKSGLPSDRFFAERPEGSVSTLKIQRTQQEDSAVYLCASSPHSSAGINQPQHFGDGTRLSIL.

J is TRBJ2-7 and V is TRBV20-1; 7 positions agree with TRBD2. V was pared by 6 bases and J by 5 bases, with 4 bases of the junction left unmatched. CDR1 and CDR2 from the germline V gene are DFQATT and SNEGSKA (reference sequence). The CDR3 is 11 amino acids. The CDR3: CSAWGGNEQYF. The DNA for the CDR3 is TGCAGTGCGTGGGGGGGGAACGAGCAGTACTTC.

This clone was recorded only once. The CDR3 DNA follows: TGTGCCAGCAGCCAAGATTCGGGCTCCTATAATTCACCCCTCCACTTT. This codes for CASSQDSGSYNSPLHF. The V and J genes are TRBV4-2 and TRBJ1-6; D remains unclear. The CDR3 loop spans 16 amino acids. In germline, CDR1 is LGHNA, CDR2 YNFKEQ. The germline V and J ends were trimmed by 0 bases and 0 bases, with 6 bases remaining between them.

This clone came up a few times. The V gene is TRBV30, the J gene TRBJ1-5; D is unclear. The CDR3 is made up of 14 amino acids. V lost 1 base, J lost 0 bases, and 7 bases lay in between. CDR1 and CDR2 (germline): GTSNPN, SVGIG (reference sequence). The CDR3 bases are TGTGCCTGGAGTGGGGGAAATAGCAATCAGCCCCAGCATTTT. It yields the protein CAWSGGNSNQPQHF.

J is TRBJ2-7 and V is TRBV5-1; D unclear. The CDR3 length is 15 residues. Trimming left V 2 bases short and J 3 bases short, with 15 bases between. CDR1 SGHRS and CDR2 YFSETQ come from the germline V gene. CDR3 nucleotide sequence: TGCGCCAGCAGCTTATTGGTGGGCAGTGACTACGAGCAGTACTTC. Its protein is CASSLLVGSDYEQYF.

V and J are TRBV27 and TRBJ2-2, with D hard to call. Germline V gene sequence: CDR1 MNHEY, CDR2 SMNVEV (reference sequence). The CDR3 totals 12 residues. Deletions cut 3 bases from V and 6 bases from J, with 5 bases between. CDR3 bases: TGTGCCAGCAGTTTCGTGGCCGGGGAGCTGTTTTTT. This encodes CASSFVAGELFF.

V usage is TRBV20-1 and J usage is TRBJ1-2; 9 bases align to TRBD1. The germline CDR1 and CDR2 sequences are DFQATT and SNEGSKA (reference sequence). J gave up 8 bases and V 6 bases, and 4 bases lay outside the gene matches. The CDR3 runs 11 residues. CDR3 sequence: CSAWTGEGYTF. The CDR3 nucleotides read TGCAGTGCGTGGACAGGGGAGGGCTACACCTTC.

This clone showed up just once. V gene TRBV5-4 combines with J gene TRBJ2-2; no clear D. Germline V gives CDR1 SGHNT, CDR2 YYREEE (reference sequence). The ends were cut back, 0 bases at V and 3 bases at J, with 0 bases in the middle. There are 12 residues in the CDR3. The CDR3 here is CASSLDTGELFF. DNA of the CDR3: TGTGCCAGCAGCTTGGACACCGGGGAGCTGTTTTTT.

The CDR3 bases are TGTGCCAGCAGGTCCACTAGCGGGGCTGGGGAGACCCAGTACTTC. Its translation: CASRSTSGAGETQYF. The chain is built from TRBV7-2 and TRBJ2-5; 10 bases fit TRBD2. Trimming removed 6 bases from V and 5 bases from J; junction bases left unmatched: 9. This CDR3 comprises 15 residues. CDR1 and CDR2 from the germline V gene are SGHTA and FQGNSA.

The chain couples TRBV27 to TRBJ2-1; 9 bases agree with TRBD1. The V and J ends lost 5 bases and 2 bases, in that order; junction bases with no gene match: 4. The CDR3 is made up of 15 amino acids. CDR1 and CDR2 from the germline V gene are MNHEY and SMNVEV (reference sequence). The CDR3 spells CASSDRDRAYNEQFF. The CDR3 coding sequence is TGTGCCAGCAGTGACCGGGACAGGGCCTACAATGAGCAGTTCTTC.

The genes are TRBV5-4 and TRBJ1-2; 7 nucleotides match TRBD1. Germline loops: CDR1 SGHNT, CDR2 YYREEE (reference sequence). This CDR3 has 14 residues. V shed 5 bases and J 2 bases; nucleotides not matched to a gene: 6. The CDR3: CASRPDRTNYGYTF. CDR3 coding DNA: TGTGCCAGCAGGCCGGACAGGACCAACTATGGCTACACCTTC. Complete variable domain (other parts from reference TRBV5-4 and TRBJ1-2): ETGVTQSPTHLIKTRGQQVTLRCSSQSGHNTVSWYQQALGQGPQFIFQYYREEENGRGNFPPRFSGLQFPNYSSELNVNALELDDSALYLCASRPDRTNYGYTFGSGTRLTVV.

This rearrangement joins TRBV19 to TRBJ1-5, with a possible D match to TRBD1 (5 bases). Germline V gene lookup returns CDR1 LNHDA and CDR2 SQIVND (reference sequence). Trimming took off 10 bases at V and 0 bases at J, with 13 bases between the two ends. CDR3 length equals 14 residues. The CDR3 region has the DNA TGTGCCACCGCCGACAGCTATAGCAATCAGCCCCAGCATTTT. It is translated as CATADSYSNQPQHF.

This chain links TRBV30 with TRBJ1-6; tentatively, D is TRBD1 (5 bases). Germline values: CDR1 GTSNPN, CDR2 SVGIG (reference sequence). CDR3 size: 13 residues. The V and J ends lost 5 bases and 9 bases respectively, with 14 bases between them. The CDR3 reads CAWAPGTASPLHF. For the CDR3, the DNA is TGTGCCTGGGCACCGGGGACGGCTTCACCCCTCCACTTT.

J is TRBJ2-7 and V is TRBV29-1, with TRBD1 identical over 9 bases. This CDR3 is 14 amino acids long. V was clipped by 5 bases and J by 5 bases; unmatched bases: 10. Looked up from germline, CDR1 is SQVTM and CDR2 is ANQGSEA. CDR3 residues: CSVITGTGIHEQYF. CDR3 DNA sequence: TGCAGCGTTATTACCGGGACAGGGATACACGAGCAGTACTTC.

V and J are TRBV5-1 and TRBJ2-1, with 11 bases that match TRBD1. The CDR3 length is 14 residues. V lost 5 bases, J lost 7 bases, and 5 bases stayed unmatched. The germline gives CDR1 SGHRS, CDR2 YFSETQ. CDR3 loop: CASRLGQGANEQFF. CDR3 nucleotide sequence: TGCGCCAGCAGGCTCGGACAGGGGGCAAATGAGCAGTTCTTC.

The CDR3 is CASNRQVGTEAFF. The CDR3 DNA reads as TGTGCCAGCAATCGACAGGTTGGCACTGAAGCTTTCTTT. The V call is TRBV6-1, the J call TRBJ1-1; a weak D match, TRBD1 (6 bases). Looked up from germline, CDR1 is MNHNS and CDR2 is SASEGT. The V end lost 7 bases, the J end lost 4 bases, and 13 bases lay between the germline ends. The CDR3 is made up of 13 amino acids.

CDR3 region: CASSDGGAKNIQYF. In DNA form, the CDR3 reads TGTGCCAGCAGTGATGGGGGGGCCAAAAACATTCAGTACTTC. The chain links TRBV6-1 to TRBJ2-4, with D possibly being TRBD2 (6 bases). This CDR3 has 14 residues. The germline CDR1 and CDR2 sequences are MNHNS and SASEGT. V lost 3 bases and J 1 base, leaving 7 bases between the germline ends.